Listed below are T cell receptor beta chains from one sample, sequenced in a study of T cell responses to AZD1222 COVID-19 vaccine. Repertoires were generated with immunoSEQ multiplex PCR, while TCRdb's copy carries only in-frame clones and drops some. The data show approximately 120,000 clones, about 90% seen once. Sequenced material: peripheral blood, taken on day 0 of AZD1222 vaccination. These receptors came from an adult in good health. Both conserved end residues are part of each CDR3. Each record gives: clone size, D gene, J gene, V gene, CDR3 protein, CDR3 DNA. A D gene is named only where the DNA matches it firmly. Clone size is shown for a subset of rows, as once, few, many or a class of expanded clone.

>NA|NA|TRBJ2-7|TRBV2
CASSLGLAYEQYF
TGTGCCAGCAGCCTCGGGTTAGCCTACGAGCAGTACTTC
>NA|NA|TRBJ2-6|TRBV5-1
CASSSGTRGFSGANVLTF
TGCGCCAGCAGCTCCGGGACAAGGGGATTCTCTGGGGCCAACGTCCTGACTTTC
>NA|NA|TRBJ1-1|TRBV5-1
CASRFSTVSEAFF
TGCGCCAGCAGGTTTTCGACAGTAAGTGAAGCTTTCTTT
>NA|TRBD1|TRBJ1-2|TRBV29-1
CSVSTGPIYGYTF
TGCAGCGTTTCGACAGGGCCAATCTATGGCTACACCTTC
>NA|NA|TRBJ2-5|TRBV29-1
CSVGAPLGETQYF
TGCAGCGTCGGGGCACCCCTGGGGGAGACCCAGTACTTC
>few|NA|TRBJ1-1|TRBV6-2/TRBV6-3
CASSYAGTEAFF
TGTGCCAGCAGTTACGCGGGGACTGAAGCTTTCTTT
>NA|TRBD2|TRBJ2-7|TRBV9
CASSLGLAGYYEQYF
TGTGCCAGCAGCTTGGGACTAGCGGGGTACTACGAGCAGTACTTC
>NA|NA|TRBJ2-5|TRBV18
CASSPYTDTGLETQYF
TGTGCCAGCTCACCATATACTGACACCGGATTGGAGACCCAGTACTTC
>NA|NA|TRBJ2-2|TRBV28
CASSRGNTGELFF
TGTGCCAGCTCGAGGGGTAACACCGGGGAGCTGTTTTTT
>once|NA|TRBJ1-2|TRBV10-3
CAISVGGGIEGYTF
TGTGCCATCAGTGTTGGCGGGGGGATCGAAGGCTACACCTTC
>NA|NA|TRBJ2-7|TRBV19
CASSSHSSSYEQYF
TGTGCCAGTAGTAGCCACAGTAGCTCCTACGAGCAGTACTTC